A single sample is the source of the 22 T cell receptor beta chains below, sequenced in a study of vaccination and CD4 T cells after COVID-19. At the Johns Hopkins FTIC core, DNA taken from cultured CD4+ T cells was sequenced by way of the Oncomine TCR Beta short-read assay. Each CDR3 protein is one row after TCRdb ran MiXCR on the PCR reads. The data contain approximately 20,000 distinct CDR3 sequences, 45% to 55% of them singletons. Their antigens are not known. As for time point: late sampling 161 to 241 days after vaccination in a few convalescent patients. Indicated treatment: roughly 10-day PBMC culture with coronavirus spike peptide pools or control peptides (ViraFEST assay). Specimen: CD4+ T cells from blood, cultured in vitro, collected about 7 months after SARS-CoV-2 vaccination. The origin of the receptors is a human donor who had recovered from COVID-19.

This clonotype was counted only a few times. The chain combines TRBV7-8 with TRBJ2-1, with D perhaps being TRBD1 or TRBD2 (5 bases each). In germline, CDR1 is SGHVS, CDR2 FQNEAQ. The CDR3 covers 15 residues. V lost 5 bases and J lost 9, with 20 bases in between. The CDR3 nucleotides read TGTGCCAGCAGCCCCCCGGGACCTACTCGGGGTGAGCAGTTCTTC. Protein sequence: CASSPPGPTRGEQFF. The full variable domain, rest sourced from reference TRBV7-8 and TRBJ2-1, is GAGVSQSPRYKVAKRGQDVALRCDPISGHVSLFWYQQALGQGPEFLTYFQNEAQLDKSGLPSDRFFAERPEGSVSTLKIQRTQQEDSAVYLCASSPPGPTRGEQFFGPGTRLTVL.

In its sample, this clonotype was seen a few times. This chain uses TRBV7-9 with TRBJ1-1; TRBD1 matches 7 bases. V lost 3 bases, J lost 1 base, and 14 bases stayed unmatched. CDR3 length: 18 amino acids. The germline V gene has CDR1 SEHNR and CDR2 FQNEAQ (reference sequence). The CDR3 DNA sequence: TGTGCCAGCAGCTTCCCCCTGGCAGGGGGGTTGGGGAACACTGAAGCTTTCTTT. It encodes CASSFPLAGGLGNTEAFF.

This clonotype was seen only a few times. The V and J genes are TRBV7-2 and TRBJ2-3; no clear D gene. The V end was cut by 1 base, the J end by 6 bases, with 5 bases between. Germline CDR1 is SGHTA and CDR2 is FQGNSA. This CDR3 comprises 12 residues. CDR3 DNA sequence: TGTGCCAGCAGCTTAGTTTGGGATACGCAGTATTTT. It encodes CASSLVWDTQYF.

This clonotype appeared a few times. The rearrangement uses TRBV7-9 and TRBJ2-5; TRBD2 might be the D (5 bases). V shed 5 bases and J shed 5 bases, with 12 bases lying between them. The CDR3 is 13 amino acids. CDR1 is SEHNR, CDR2 FQNEAQ, per germline (reference sequence). CDR3 residues: CASSPRGPETQYF. DNA of the CDR3: TGTGCCAGCAGCCCAAGAGGGCCGGAGACCCAGTACTTC.

J is TRBJ1-6 and V is TRBV20-1; the D gene is possibly TRBD1 (5 bases). The CDR3 consists of 15 residues. V lost 0 bases, J lost 10 bases, and 16 bases lay in between. Germline V gives CDR1 DFQATT, CDR2 SNEGSKA (reference sequence). CDR3 loop: CSARESPGNESPLHF. The CDR3 bases are TGCAGTGCTAGAGAGTCGCCAGGGAACGAATCACCCCTCCACTTT.

This clonotype is categorized as medium-sized (0.01 to 0.1%). The chain combines TRBV7-2 with TRBJ1-5; D is unresolved. The germline V and J ends were trimmed by 5 bases and 3 bases, with 5 bases remaining between them. Germline values: CDR1 SGHTA, CDR2 FQGNSA. The CDR3 runs to 12 residues. The CDR3 region has the DNA TGTGCCAGCAGCATTTACAATCAGCCCCAGCATTTT. This gives the protein CASSIYNQPQHF.

The chain uses TRBV10-3 and TRBJ1-1; D ambiguous. Trimming cost V 0 bases and J 5 bases, with 7 bases left between them. Looked up from germline, CDR1 is ENHRY and CDR2 is SYGVKD. The CDR3 runs 13 residues. The CDR3: CAISESHGTEAFF. The CDR3 DNA follows: TGTGCCATCAGTGAGTCCCACGGGACTGAAGCTTTCTTT.

The rearrangement uses TRBV7-9 and TRBJ2-6, with D possibly being TRBD1 (5 bases). This CDR3 is built from 20 residues. The V end lost 3 bases, the J end lost 0 bases, and 21 bases lay between the germline ends. Germline lookup yields CDR1 SEHNR and CDR2 FQNEAQ (reference sequence). The DNA of the CDR3 is TGTGCCAGCAGCTTCGGGTCAGGGCCTCATTTACTCTCTGGGGCCAACGTCCTGACTTTC. It specifies CASSFGSGPHLLSGANVLTF.

The sample holds a few counts of this clonotype. The chain carries TRBV10-3 and TRBJ1-2; D gene unclear. Trimming pared 2 bases from V and 8 bases from J, leaving 15 bases between. Germline V gene data show CDR1 as ENHRY and CDR2 as SYGVKD. The CDR3 covers 14 residues. The CDR3 DNA follows: TGTGCCATCAGTGAGGCGACAAATGCGTGGGGCTACACCTTC. The encoded protein is CAISEATNAWGYTF.

This chain joins TRBV15 and TRBJ2-5; D ambiguous. The germline CDR1 and CDR2 sequences are LNHNV and YYDKDF (reference sequence). The CDR3 consists of 14 residues. Trimming shortened V by 1 base and J by 4 bases, and 10 bases separated the two germline ends. The CDR3 region has the DNA TGTGCCACCAGCAGAGGTATTTTCGGAGAGACCCAGTACTTC. Translation gives CATSRGIFGETQYF.

The chain joins TRBV20-1 to TRBJ2-3; TRBD2 matches at 7 bases. Germline values: CDR1 DFQATT, CDR2 SNEGSKA (reference sequence). V shed 0 bases and J 0 bases; nucleotides not matched to a gene: 3. CDR3 length equals 15 residues. The CDR3 is CSARDASGSTDTQYF. CDR3 DNA sequence: TGCAGTGCTAGAGATGCTAGCGGTAGCACAGATACGCAGTATTTT.

The genes are TRBV20-1 and TRBJ2-7, with 9 bases that match TRBD1. Germline V CDR1 and CDR2: DFQATT, SNEGSKA (reference sequence). The CDR3 loop spans 17 amino acids. Trimming took 4 bases from V and 3 from J; bases not matched to a gene: 16. The CDR3 here is CSAKNILAGTGSYEQYF. CDR3 DNA sequence: TGCAGTGCTAAAAACATCTTAGCCGGGACAGGGAGCTACGAGCAGTACTTC.

The chain links TRBV29-1 to TRBJ2-5; TRBD2 is a possible D gene (6 bases). V was clipped by 3 bases and J by 4 bases, with 12 bases between them. Looked up from germline, CDR1 is SQVTM and CDR2 is ANQGSEA. The CDR3 sequence is 13 residues long. This CDR3 is CSVEATGAETQYF. CDR3 DNA sequence: TGCAGCGTTGAGGCAACGGGAGCAGAGACCCAGTACTTC. The variable domain in full, with the rest retrieved from reference TRBV29-1 and TRBJ2-5, is SAVISQKPSRDICQRGTSLTIQCQVDSQVTMMFWYRQQPGQSLTLIATANQGSEATYESGFVIDKFPISRPNLTFSTLTVSNMSPEDSSIYLCSVEATGAETQYFGPGTRLLVL.

The V call is TRBV7-3, the J call TRBJ2-7; 12 nucleotides line up with TRBD2. The germline gives CDR1 SGHTA, CDR2 FQGTGA. With 7 bases clipped from V and 1 base from J, the junction kept 20 bases outside the gene matches. This CDR3 contains 20 residues. The CDR3 sequence: CASNQIPRTSGAPWSYEQYF. CDR3 DNA: TGTGCCAGCAACCAGATCCCCAGGACTAGCGGGGCTCCCTGGTCCTACGAGCAGTACTTC.

The genes are TRBV7-9 and TRBJ1-1, with D possibly being TRBD1 (5 bases). Germline CDR1 SEHNR, CDR2 FQNEAQ (reference sequence). V lost 2 bases and J 1 base, leaving 8 bases between the germline ends. The CDR3 sequence is 14 residues long. The CDR3 loop reads CASSLQGTNTEAFF. CDR3 nucleotides: TGTGCCAGCAGCTTACAAGGGACGAACACTGAAGCTTTCTTT.

The rearrangement joins TRBV7-2 to TRBJ1-2; a weak D match, TRBD1 (5 bases). The CDR3 has 13 amino acids. The V end lost 1 base, the J end lost 8 bases, and 11 bases lay between the germline ends. The germline V gene encodes CDR1 SGHTA and CDR2 FQGNSA. The CDR3 protein is CASSLDRSGGYTF. The CDR3 bases are TGTGCCAGCAGCTTAGACAGGTCCGGGGGCTACACCTTC.

The chain is built from TRBV27 and TRBJ2-5, with 7 positions matching TRBD2. The J segment lost 9 bases and the V segment lost 4 bases, leaving 8 bases of the junction unmatched. Looked up from germline, CDR1 is MNHEY and CDR2 is SMNVEV (reference sequence). The CDR3 totals 13 residues. The CDR3 here is CASSYLGGRAQYF. The CDR3, as DNA: TGTGCCAGCAGTTACCTCGGGGGGAGGGCCCAGTACTTC.

The rearrangement links TRBV18 to TRBJ1-5; D ambiguous. V gave up 2 bases and J gave up 2 bases, with 4 bases separating them. The germline V gene has CDR1 KGHSH and CDR2 LQKENI. The length of the CDR3 is 13 residues. Written as DNA, the CDR3 is TGTGCCAGCTCACCAGGGGGCAATCAGCCCCAGCATTTT. This translates into CASSPGGNQPQHF.

In this sample, this clonotype turned up once. Here the CDR3 reads CASSSPSTSPSEQFF. For the CDR3, the DNA is TGTGCCAGCAGCTCCCCGTCGACTAGTCCGTCTGAGCAGTTCTTC. The chain is built from TRBV7-2 and TRBJ2-1; possible D gene TRBD2, 6 bases. V lost 4 bases to trimming and J lost 9 bases, with 19 bases between them. Germline-derived CDR1 and CDR2 are SGHTA and FQGNSA. The CDR3 loop spans 15 amino acids.

The chain recombines TRBV20-1 with TRBJ2-7; 8 positions match TRBD2. Germline lookup yields CDR1 DFQATT and CDR2 SNEGSKA (reference sequence). V shed 3 bases and J 5 bases; nucleotides not matched to a gene: 3. This CDR3 spans 12 amino acids. The CDR3 sequence is CSASGRVNEQYF. DNA of the CDR3: TGCAGTGCTAGCGGGAGGGTGAACGAGCAGTACTTC.

The rearrangement joins TRBV5-4 to TRBJ2-1; D may be TRBD1 (5 bases). The ends were cut back, 1 base at V and 3 bases at J, with 8 bases in the middle. The CDR3 sequence is 14 residues long. Germline CDR1 is SGHNT and CDR2 is YYREEE (reference sequence). The CDR3 region has the DNA TGTGCCAGCAGCTTGTCGCAGGGCTACAATGAGCAGTTCTTC. It encodes CASSLSQGYNEQFF.

The V call is TRBV15, the J call TRBJ1-1, with 7 bases aligning to TRBD1. With V trimmed by 4 bases and J by 3 bases, 5 bases remained unmatched. From germline, CDR1 is LNHNV and CDR2 YYDKDF (reference sequence). The CDR3 extends over 14 amino acids. CDR3 coding DNA: TGTGCCACCAGCACTCAGGGGGGGTACACTGAAGCTTTCTTT. This encodes CATSTQGGYTEAFF.